This T cell receptor (beta chain) was observed in a study of PD-1 blockade in classical Hodgkin lymphoma (dated by TCRdb to the early 2020s). At the level of the whole study: Nivolumab dosing was 3 mg/kg intravenously every 2 weeks, continuing until either disease progression or unacceptable toxicity. A peripheral blood immune signature of response to PD-1 blockade in classical Hodgkin lymphoma was defined using TCR beta sequencing and CyTOF.

Findings and caveats that apply to the study as a whole: Newly diagnosed patients were reported to have lower baseline TCR diversity than healthy donors, and relapsed/refractory patients were reported to have lower baseline TCR diversity still. Lower diversity was observed in patients in whom nivolumab was started less than 1 year after ASCT, and these patients were excluded from later analyses so that confounding by immune reconstitution would be avoided. CD4+ but not CD8+ TCR diversity rose significantly by C4D1 (p=0.0027 vs p=0.16), most apparent in complete responders (p=0.02). Trial patients achieving complete response had baseline diversity similar to newly diagnosed patients, whereas partial responders and progressors had significantly lower diversity. The study covered only a single clinical trial cohort, and the causes of the repertoire differences, possibly disease activity or prior therapy, were still not defined.

In its sample, this clone comes out as large (0.1 to 1%). Its antigen target is currently unknown. One base away there is no much larger clone; base qualities are not given. Trimming removed 2 bases from V and 10 bases from J, leaving 12 bases between the germline ends. The CDR3 holds 14 amino acids from the cysteine to the phenylalanine. Only the CDR3 region is kept as DNA, spanning 42 bases read in frame from base 1. CDR1 and CDR2 are read off the germline V gene as KGHSY and FQNENV. The time point label, read with the paper, signifies: cycle 1 day 1 (C1D1), immediately before nivolumab initiation. Every trial patient had relapsed after autologous stem cell transplantation, and cohorts A, B and C differed in prior brentuximab vedotin exposure. Magnetic negative selection with a Miltenyi CD8+ T cell isolation kit was used to purify CD8+ T cells from thawed PBMCs. A total of approximately 51 patients with relapsed/refractory classical Hodgkin lymphoma made up the trial cohort, and each patient's best overall response was complete response, partial response or progressive disease. In the multi-cohort phase II CheckMate 205 trial, trial patients received single-agent nivolumab. An independent review committee assessed best overall response by applying the 2007 International Working Group response criteria. Trial PBMCs were collected immediately before nivolumab initiation (C1D1) and during therapy at cycle 2 day 1 and cycle 4 day 1. After peripheral blood was drawn into 8 mL Vacutainer Cell Preparation Tubes, PBMCs were isolated by centrifugation and then cryopreserved. Purified CD4+ and CD8+ fractions were generated only in cases for which an additional PBMC sample was available. Magnetically labelled cells were removed on LS columns in a quadroMACS separator, and the flow-through was collected as the purified fraction.

The Qiagen DNeasy kit was used to extract genomic DNA from unsorted PBMCs and from the negatively selected CD4+ and CD8+ fractions. TCR beta CDR3 regions were subjected to amplification by immunoSEQ multiplex PCR with primers that anneal to V and J segments. A synthetic immune receptor repertoire was used to minimize amplification bias, and any residual bias was removed computationally once sequencing was done. For the original study's pipeline: Custom Python scripts were used to quantify repertoire diversity as the Shannon entropy index. Unsorted, CD4+ and CD8+ repertoires were analyzed separately, except for combined analyses in which CD4+ and CD8+ sequences were merged in silico. A clone was considered expanded if an increase in frequency of at least 2-fold after treatment relative to C1D1 was found, and a pseudocount of 0.5 was applied to clones undetected at baseline. Singleton clones were defined as clones with 0 or 1 copy at C1D1, and non-singleton clones were defined as clones with 2 or more copies. Clones expanded in unsorted samples were labelled as CD4+, CD8+ or unknown by matching protein sequences in sorted samples from the same patient. Wilcoxon tests on paired samples were used to test changes in diversity from C1D1 to C4D1. TCRdb took over this immuneACCESS table, retaining in-frame rearrangements with V and J assigned. Such tables are incomplete; in checked studies, under half of the missing clones stem from an unresolved V gene, and the remainder is unexplained. V and J calls and clone size are given by that table; D and trimming were obtained from the DNA. The sample table contains some 5,500 clones; only one count was recorded for nearly 55% of them. Around 15% of the sample belongs to the ten largest clones.

This receptor chain uses TRBV16 and TRBJ1-6; the D gene assignment is ambiguous. Sequencing was performed on CD8+ T cells from blood, taken at baseline. This clonotype was sampled from a human donor with classical Hodgkin lymphoma. The bases are TGTGCCAGCAGCCAACTCACAGATTACTCACCCCTCCACTTT. It is translated as CASSQLTDYSPLHF.